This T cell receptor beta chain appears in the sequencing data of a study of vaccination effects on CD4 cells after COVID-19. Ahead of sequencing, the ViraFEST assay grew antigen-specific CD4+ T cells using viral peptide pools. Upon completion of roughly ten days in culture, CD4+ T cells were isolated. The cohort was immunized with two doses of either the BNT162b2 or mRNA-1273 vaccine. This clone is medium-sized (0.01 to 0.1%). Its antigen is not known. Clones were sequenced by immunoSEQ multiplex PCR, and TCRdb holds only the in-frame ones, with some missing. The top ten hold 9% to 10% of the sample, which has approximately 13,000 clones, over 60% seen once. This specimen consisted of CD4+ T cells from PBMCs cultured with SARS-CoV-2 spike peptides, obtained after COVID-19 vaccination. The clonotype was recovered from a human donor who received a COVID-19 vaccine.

The CDR3 protein is CASSGAGELFF. The CDR3 DNA reads as TGTGCCAGCAGTGGGGCCGGGGAGCTGTTTTTT. This chain uses TRBV3-1 (or the pseudogene TRBV3-2) with TRBJ2-2, with D unclear. Germline V gene data show CDR1 as LGHDT and CDR2 as YNNKEL (reference sequence). Trimming shortened V by 6 bases and J by 6 bases, and 5 bases separated the two germline ends. The CDR3 consists of 11 residues.